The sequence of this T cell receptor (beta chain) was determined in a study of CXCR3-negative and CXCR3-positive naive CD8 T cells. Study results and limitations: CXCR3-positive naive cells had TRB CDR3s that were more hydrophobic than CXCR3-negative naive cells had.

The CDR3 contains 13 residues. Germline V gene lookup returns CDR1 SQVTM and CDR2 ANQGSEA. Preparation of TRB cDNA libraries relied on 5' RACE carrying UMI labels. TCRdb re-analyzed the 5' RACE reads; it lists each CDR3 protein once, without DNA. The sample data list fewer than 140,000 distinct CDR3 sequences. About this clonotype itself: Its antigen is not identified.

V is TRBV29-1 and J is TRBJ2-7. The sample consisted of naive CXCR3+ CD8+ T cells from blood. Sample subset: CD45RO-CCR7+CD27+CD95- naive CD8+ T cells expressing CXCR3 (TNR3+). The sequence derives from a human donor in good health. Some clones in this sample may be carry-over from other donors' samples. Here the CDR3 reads CSVSKENSYEQYF.